This entry is about one TCR beta chain. Systemic immunosuppression or a history of autoimmune disease excluded patients. The data belong to a study of OX40 agonist ivuxolimab in advanced cancers. Clones were read by immunoSEQ multiplex PCR, and TCRdb kept only the in-frame ones, dropping some. The sample yields roughly 120,000 clones, roughly 90% seen once. The material was CD4+ or CD8+ T cells sorted from blood, obtained in a trial of the OX40 agonist ivuxolimab. The receptor was derived from an adult with an advanced solid tumor such as melanoma, head and neck, liver or kidney cancer.

This CDR3 is CASSRTGEMGDTQYF. The CDR3 region has the DNA TGTGCCAGCAGTCGAACAGGGGAGATGGGAGATACGCAGTATTTT. The gene calls are TRBV5-4 and TRBJ2-3; 7 bases fit TRBD1. The junction had 11 bases not matched to a gene; V was cut back by 5 bases and J by 5 bases. Germline loops: CDR1 SGHNT, CDR2 YYREEE (reference sequence). CDR3 size: 15 residues.